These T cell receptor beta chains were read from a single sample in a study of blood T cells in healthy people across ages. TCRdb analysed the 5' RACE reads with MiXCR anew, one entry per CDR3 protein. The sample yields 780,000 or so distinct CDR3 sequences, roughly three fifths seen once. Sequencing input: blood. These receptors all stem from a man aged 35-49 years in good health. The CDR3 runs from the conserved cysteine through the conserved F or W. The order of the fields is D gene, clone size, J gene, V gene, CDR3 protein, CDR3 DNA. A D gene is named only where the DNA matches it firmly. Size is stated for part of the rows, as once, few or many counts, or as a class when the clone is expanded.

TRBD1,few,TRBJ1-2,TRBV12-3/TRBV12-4,CASSGTASNYGYTF,TGTGCCAGCAGCGGGACAGCCTCTAACTATGGCTACACCTTC
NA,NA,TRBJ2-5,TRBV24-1,CATSEAQGGRGNEQYF,TGTGCCACCAGTGAAGCACAGGGGGGGAGGGGGAATGAGCAGTACTTC
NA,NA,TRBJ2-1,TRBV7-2,CASIRAGTRQNEQFF,TGTGCCAGCATCAGGGCCGGGACAAGACAGAATGAGCAGTTCTTC
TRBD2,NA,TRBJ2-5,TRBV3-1,CASSQDSFGRETYNEQYF,TGTGCCAGCAGCCAAGATTCTTTCGGGCGGGAGACCTACAATGAGCAGTACTTC
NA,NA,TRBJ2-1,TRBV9,CATGKGTTGNEQFF,TGTGCCACGGGTAAAGGGACAACTGGCAATGAGCAGTTCTTC
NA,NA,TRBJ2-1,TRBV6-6,CASSTGNYNEQFF,TGTGCCAGCAGTACCGGGAATTACAATGAGCAGTTCTTC
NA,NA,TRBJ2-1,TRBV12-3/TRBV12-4,CASTPVYWGQSEQFF,TGTGCCAGCACCCCTGTATACTGGGGACAAAGTGAGCAGTTCTTC
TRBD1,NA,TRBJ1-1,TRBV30,CAWRGQGDAEAFF,TGTGCCTGGAGGGGACAGGGTGACGCTGAAGCTTTCTTT
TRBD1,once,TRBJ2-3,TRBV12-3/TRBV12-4,CASSLGQGARGDTQYF,TGTGCCAGCAGTTTGGGACAGGGGGCGCGTGGAGATACGCAGTATTTT
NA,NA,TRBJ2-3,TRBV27,CASSYLNTDTQYF,TGTGCCAGCAGTTATTTGAACACAGATACGCAGTATTTT
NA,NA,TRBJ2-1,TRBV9,CASSVDGQSYNEQFF,TGTGCCAGCAGCGTAGATGGGCAGTCCTACAATGAGCAGTTCTTC
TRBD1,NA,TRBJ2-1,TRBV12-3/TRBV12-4,CASRETGSMSYNEQFF,TGTGCCAGCAGAGAGACAGGGTCGATGTCCTACAATGAGCAGTTCTTC
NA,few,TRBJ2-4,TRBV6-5,CASRKRQAKNIQYF,TGTGCCAGCAGGAAGAGACAGGCCAAAAACATTCAGTACTTC
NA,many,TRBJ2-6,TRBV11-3,CASSYSRLPIDSGANVLTF,TGTGCCAGCAGCTATAGTCGACTACCCATCGACTCTGGGGCCAACGTCCTGACTTTC
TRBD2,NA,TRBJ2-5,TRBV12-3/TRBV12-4,CASSFRGGGAAETQYF,TGTGCCAGCAGTTTTCGCGGCGGGGGGGCCGCAGAGACCCAGTACTTC
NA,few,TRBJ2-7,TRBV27,CASSTVGGTWLIHEQYF,TGTGCCAGCAGTACAGTTGGAGGGACGTGGCTTATACACGAGCAGTACTTC
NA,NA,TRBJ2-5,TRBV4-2,CASSQVGSPETQYF,TGTGCCAGCAGCCAAGTTGGGTCACCAGAGACCCAGTACTTC
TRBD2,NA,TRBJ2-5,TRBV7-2,CASSLQGLAEETQYF,TGTGCCAGCAGCTTACAGGGACTAGCGGAAGAGACCCAGTACTTC
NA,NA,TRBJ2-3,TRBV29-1,CSVSAVRGADTQYF,TGCAGCGTTTCAGCCGTAAGGGGGGCAGATACGCAGTATTTT
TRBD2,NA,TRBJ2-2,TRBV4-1,CASSFRTSGNLNTGELFF,TGCGCCAGCAGCTTCCGGACTAGCGGGAATCTGAACACCGGGGAGCTGTTTTTT
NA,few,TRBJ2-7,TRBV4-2,CASSQDPFEGVSEQYF,TGTGCCAGCAGCCAAGATCCTTTTGAGGGAGTCTCCGAGCAGTACTTC
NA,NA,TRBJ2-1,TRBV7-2,CASSLVKYNEQFF,TGTGCCAGCAGCTTAGTGAAATACAATGAGCAGTTCTTC
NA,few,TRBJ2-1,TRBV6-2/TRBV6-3,CASSQPLRLNEQFF,TGTGCCAGCAGTCAACCCCTTCGGCTAAATGAGCAGTTCTTC
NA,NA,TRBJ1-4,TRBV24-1,CATSDPEGRKLFF,TGTGCCACCAGTGATCCCGAGGGGCGGAAACTGTTTTTT
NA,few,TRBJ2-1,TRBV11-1,CASSLQGSGNEQFF,TGTGCCAGCAGCTTACAGGGGAGCGGCAATGAGCAGTTCTTC
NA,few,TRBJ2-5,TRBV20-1,CSASLVGGWETQYF,TGCAGTGCTAGCCTAGTGGGAGGCTGGGAGACCCAGTACTTC
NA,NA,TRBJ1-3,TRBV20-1,CSALFGPLSGNTTYF,TGCAGTGCCCTCTTTGGACCACTCTCTGGAAACACCACATATTTT
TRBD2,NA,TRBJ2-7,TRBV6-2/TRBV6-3,CASSYLAGASYEQYF,TGTGCCAGCAGTTACCTAGCGGGGGCGTCCTACGAGCAGTACTTC
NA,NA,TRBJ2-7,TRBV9,CASSVDGGATYEQYF,TGTGCCAGCAGCGTAGACGGAGGGGCCACCTACGAGCAGTACTTC
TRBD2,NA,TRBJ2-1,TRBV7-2,CASSLAVAGGFNEQFF,TGTGCCAGCAGCTTAGCAGTTGCGGGGGGGTTCAATGAGCAGTTCTTC
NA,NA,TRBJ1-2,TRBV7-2,CASSLEPGPYGYTF,TGTGCCAGCAGCTTAGAACCAGGGCCTTATGGCTACACCTTC
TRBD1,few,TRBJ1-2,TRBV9,CASSPDRAASNYGYTF,TGTGCCAGCAGCCCGGACAGGGCCGCGTCTAACTATGGCTACACCTTC
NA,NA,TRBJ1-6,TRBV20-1,CSAGGNSPLHF,TGCAGTGCCGGGGGTAATTCACCCCTCCACTTT
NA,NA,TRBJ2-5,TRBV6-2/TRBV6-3,CASSYVKETQYF,TGTGCCAGCAGTTATGTCAAAGAGACCCAGTACTTC
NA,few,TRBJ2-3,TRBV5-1,CASSLLGGTDTQYF,TGTGCCAGCAGTTTACTCGGGGGCACAGATACGCAGTATTTT
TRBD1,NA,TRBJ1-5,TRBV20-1,CSASRQGGERPQHF,TGCAGTGCTAGCCGACAGGGAGGGGAGCGGCCCCAGCATTTT
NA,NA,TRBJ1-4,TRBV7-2,CASSLDVESEKLFF,TGTGCCAGCAGCTTGGACGTCGAAAGCGAAAAACTGTTTTTT
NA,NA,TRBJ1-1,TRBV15,CATSPPGADEAFF,TGTGCCACCAGCCCCCCAGGGGCAGACGAAGCTTTCTTT
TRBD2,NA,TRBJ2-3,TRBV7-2,CASSTSGEGTDTQYF,TGTGCCAGCAGCACCAGCGGGGAAGGGACAGATACGCAGTATTTT
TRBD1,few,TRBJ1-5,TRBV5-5,CASSHNTGDQPQHF,TGTGCCAGCAGCCACAACACAGGGGATCAGCCCCAGCATTTT
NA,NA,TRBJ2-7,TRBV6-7,CATRDIDEQYF,TGTGCCACCCGGGACATCGACGAGCAGTACTTC
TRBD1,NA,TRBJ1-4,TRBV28,CASSEAGQGNEKLFF,TGTGCCAGCAGTGAAGCGGGACAGGGAAACGAAAAACTGTTTTTT
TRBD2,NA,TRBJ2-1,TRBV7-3,CASSLRERGVMNEQFF,TGTGCCAGCAGCTTGAGGGAGCGGGGTGTTATGAATGAGCAGTTCTTC
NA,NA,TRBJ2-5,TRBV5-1,CASSLTNSAGETQYF,TGCGCCAGCAGCTTGACGAATTCTGCTGGGGAGACCCAGTACTTC
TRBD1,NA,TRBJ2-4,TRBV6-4,CASTRSWTGGLDKNIQYF,TGTGCCAGCACCCGAAGTTGGACAGGGGGGCTGGACAAAAACATTCAGTACTTC
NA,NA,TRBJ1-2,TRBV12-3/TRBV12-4,CASSEGRKARYYGYTF,TGTGCCAGCAGTGAGGGGAGAAAGGCGCGATACTATGGCTACACCTTC
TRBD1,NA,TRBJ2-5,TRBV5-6,CASSRGTGISLETQYF,TGTGCCAGCAGCAGGGGGACAGGAATCTCTTTGGAGACCCAGTACTTC
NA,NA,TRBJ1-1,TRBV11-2,CASSLTSAGSEAFF,TGTGCCAGCAGCCTAACGAGTGCAGGAAGTGAAGCTTTCTTT
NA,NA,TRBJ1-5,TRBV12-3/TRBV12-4,CASSVRQGTQPQHF,TGTGCCAGCAGTGTTAGGCAGGGTACTCAGCCCCAGCATTTT
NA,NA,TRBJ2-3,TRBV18,CASSPRQTATDTQYF,TGTGCCAGCTCACCCCGACAGACAGCCACAGATACGCAGTATTTT
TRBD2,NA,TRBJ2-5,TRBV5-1,CASSLAGDYETQYF,TGCGCCAGCAGCTTGGCCGGGGACTACGAGACCCAGTACTTC
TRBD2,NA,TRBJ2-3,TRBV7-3,CASSSTSGIGTDTQYF,TGTGCCAGCAGCTCTACTAGCGGGATTGGGACAGATACGCAGTATTTT
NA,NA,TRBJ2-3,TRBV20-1,CSASKGAGTTDTQYF,TGCAGTGCTTCCAAAGGGGCGGGCACCACAGATACGCAGTATTTT
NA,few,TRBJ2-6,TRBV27,CASSLSGSLSGANVLTF,TGTGCCAGCAGTTTATCCGGCAGCCTCTCTGGGGCCAACGTCCTGACTTTC
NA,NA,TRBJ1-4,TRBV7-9,CASSFQTTNEKLFF,TGTGCCAGCAGCTTTCAAACAACTAATGAAAAACTGTTTTTT
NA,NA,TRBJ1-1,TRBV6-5,CASSPFRGTEAFF,TGTGCCAGCAGTCCTTTCAGGGGCACTGAAGCTTTCTTT
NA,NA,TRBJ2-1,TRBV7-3,CASSFFLRTANNEQFF,TGTGCCAGCAGCTTCTTCCTCCGGACAGCAAACAATGAGCAGTTCTTC
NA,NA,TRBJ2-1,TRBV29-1,CSVAVGNEQFF,TGCAGCGTTGCCGTCGGCAATGAGCAGTTCTTC